This T cell receptor (beta chain) is from a study of blood T cell repertoires in COVID-19 (dated by TCRdb to about 2020). Broadly, across the study: The collaborator samples originated in the United States, Italy and Spain and spanned the acute and convalescent phases of COVID-19. The material from the prospective study consisted of cDNA or gDNA derived from T cells, B-cell-depleted T cells, or PBMCs. The repertoires were released in a freely available public database meant as a resource for research on the immune response to SARS-CoV-2. Deeply sampled blood TCRbeta repertoires from subjects exposed to, actively infected with, or recovered from COVID-19 were included in the dataset. Nearly every sample came with metadata listing a de-identified subject ID, COVID-19 status, age in years and sex. Samples were obtained from the ongoing ImmuneRACE study (first 160 participants) and from 950 to 1,500 subjects provided by 6 global collaborators. Where HLA class I and class II types were available, the types were taken from metadata supplied by the sample provider, not from assay-based typing.

TCRbeta CDR3 regions were amplified from genomic DNA by means of the immunoSEQ Assay, a bias-controlled multiplex PCR. Per the original workflow: Nucleated cell counts per sample were estimated from amplification of reference gene primers within the assay. Sequence reads were collapsed and filtered to measure the absolute abundance of every unique TCRbeta CDR3 rearrangement. Productive Simpson clonality was computed per sample as the square root of Simpson's diversity index over productive rearrangements. In TCRdb, the immuneACCESS table is reduced to in-frame sequences with V and J assigned. These tables do not hold every clone; where another copy was compared, an unresolved V gene accounts for under half, and the others remain unexplained. D and trimming come from the DNA, and the V and J calls and clone size come from that table. In this sample the table shows a few hundred thousand clones, 91% of which occur a single time. The ten biggest clones cover about 2.5% of the sample.

This clone was recorded only once. The antigen this receptor binds is unknown. Qualities for individual bases were not recorded, and no much larger clone is one base off. Paper-wide results and their limitations: The amount of clinical and demographic metadata varied by source and participant and was provided uncurated.

In Seattle, one collaborating source enrolled patients while the infection was active and tracked those patients longitudinally over the course of disease. Each collaborating institution followed its own protocols to collect whole blood in K2EDTA tubes. For TCRbeta analysis, collaborators shipped samples in one of three forms: frozen whole blood, isolated PBMCs, or DNA extracted from either of those sample types. The CDR3, cysteine through phenylalanine, is 14 amino acids long. Only the CDR3 region is kept as DNA, spanning 42 bases read in frame from base 1. The germline V gene gives CDR1 as SQVTM and CDR2 as ANQGSEA. V is shortened by 3 bases, J by 6 bases, and the region joining them spans 16 bases.

This sequence was found in a person aged 18-35 years with COVID-19, enrolled during active disease. Source material: peripheral blood. The V and J segments used are TRBV29-1 and TRBJ2-3; TRBD1 is a possible D gene, resting on 5 matching bases. The bases read TGCAGCGTTGATTCGTTGGTCAGGGTGGATACGCAGTATTTT. Translated, it reads CSVDSLVRVDTQYF.